This TCR beta chain derives from a study of post-analysis software for immune sequencing data. The CDR3 runs 13 residues. In germline, CDR1 is MNHEY, CDR2 SMNVEV (reference sequence). V dropped 3 bases and J dropped 4 bases, with 7 bases sitting between them. The authors incorporated unique molecular identifiers into the TCR beta cDNA libraries. Each CDR3 protein gets one entry after TCRdb re-called the PCR reads with MiXCR. Among fewer than 850,000 distinct CDR3 sequences listed, 30% were seen once. This clonotype was detected a few times. Its antigen is not known. Study findings and constraints: Controls showed significantly higher normalized Chao1 diversity than did multiple sclerosis patients. Clustering by F measure revealed strong co-clustering among samples prepared together in one batch. Patients carried four or five TRBV segments more frequently than controls did, and TRBV5-6, TRBV5-1 and TRBV20-1 were among them.

This sequence originates from a girl aged 5 to 17 with multiple sclerosis. The chain employs TRBV27 and TRBJ1-5; no definite D call. Sequencing input: blood. The CDR3 DNA sequence: TGTGCCAGCAGTTTTGGGTGGAATCAGCCCCAGCATTTT. Residues: CASSFGWNQPQHF.